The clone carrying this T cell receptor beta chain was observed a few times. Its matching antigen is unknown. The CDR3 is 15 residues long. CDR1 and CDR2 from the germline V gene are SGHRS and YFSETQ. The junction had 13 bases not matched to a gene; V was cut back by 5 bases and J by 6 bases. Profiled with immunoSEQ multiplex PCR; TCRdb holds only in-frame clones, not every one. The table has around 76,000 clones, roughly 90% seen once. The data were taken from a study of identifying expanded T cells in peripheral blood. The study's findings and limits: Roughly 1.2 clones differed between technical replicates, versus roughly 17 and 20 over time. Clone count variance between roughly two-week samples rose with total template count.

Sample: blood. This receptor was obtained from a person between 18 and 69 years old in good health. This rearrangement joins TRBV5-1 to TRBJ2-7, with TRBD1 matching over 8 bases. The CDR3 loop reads CASSAPDREGGEQYF. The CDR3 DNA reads TGCGCCAGCAGTGCACCGGACAGGGAAGGAGGCGAGCAGTACTTC. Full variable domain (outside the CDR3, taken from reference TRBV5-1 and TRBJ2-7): KAGVTQTPRYLIKTRGQQVTLSCSPISGHRSVSWYQQTPGQGLQFLFEYFSETQRNKGNFPGRFSGRQFSNSRSEMNVSTLELGDSALYLCASSAPDREGGEQYFGPGTRLTVT.